This T cell receptor (beta chain) originates from a study of liver allograft versus peripheral blood T cells. Turning to the study itself: Peripheral blood of the recipients supplied T cell receptor repertoires that were compared with those in transplanted livers.

Many counts were recorded for this clonotype. In TCRdb, the reads were re-called with MiXCR into one record per CDR3 protein. The table lists thousands of distinct CDR3 sequences, roughly 18% of them singletons. Trimming took 0 bases from V and 4 from J; bases not matched to a gene: 7. In germline, CDR1 is MNHEY, CDR2 SMNVEV (reference sequence). CDR3 length: 16 amino acids. The chain carries TRBV27 and TRBJ1-2; 8 nucleotides match TRBD1. This clonotype originated in a human patient who had a liver transplant. Some T cells may be graft donor cells. This CDR3 is CASSLSPGTGLYGYTF. The CDR3 DNA reads as TGTGCCAGCAGTTTATCCCCCGGGACAGGCCTCTATGGCTACACCTTC.